These T cell receptor beta chains were read from a single sample in a study of blood T cell repertoires in COVID-19. Sequenced by immunoSEQ multiplex PCR; TCRdb stores in-frame clones only, minus some. The sample shows around 140,000 clones, 70% to 80% of them seen only once. Sequenced sample: peripheral blood. The receptors were gathered from a man over 45 with acute or convalescent COVID-19. Both conserved end residues are part of each CDR3.

v_call,cdr3_length,cdr3_aa
TRBV5-1,14,CASSSGTIHYGYTF
TRBV11-2,17,CASRKLAGGNSYNEQFF
TRBV15,16,CATSRDHAGAGYEQYF
TRBV2,22,CASSGAPSNSGGAVLSTDTQYF
TRBV4-1,15,CASSQAQVFNYGYTF
TRBV11-3,12,CASSLDAYEQYF
TRBV5-5,13,CASSPRDSYGYTF
TRBV5-4,14,CASSLASSYNEQFF
TRBV4-1,16,CASSQPQGFKAGELFF
TRBV5-1,18,CASSLSGQGRPGATEAFF
TRBV11-2,16,CASSLSPGISYNEQFF
TRBV5-8,16,CASSPWTGQGTGELFF
TRBV3-1/TRBV3-2,13,CASSLTGDHGYTF
TRBV2,13,CASSVFYSSAAFF
TRBV6-1,11,CASSELASIYF
TRBV10-3,14,CAISESNGEGEQFF
TRBV11-1,16,CASSLGYREYTDTQYF
TRBV2,13,CASHSGGYNEQFF
TRBV7-7,14,CASSQDRGADTQYF
TRBV9,15,CASSIGTGPDQPQHF
TRBV3-1/TRBV3-2,17,CASSRPTGTGAYNEQFF
TRBV11-2,15,CASSSDRGRGTEAFF
TRBV30,16,CAWRAPRGRYYNEQFF
TRBV11-2,14,CASSSIRGTGELFF
TRBV3-1/TRBV3-2,16,CASSQEGRVTNEKLFF
TRBV19,10,CATGTYGYTF
TRBV27,16,CASSSETDRLYNEQFF
TRBV5-1,15,CASSLGQSSGNTIYF
TRBV24-1,15,CATRFGQGASYEQYF
TRBV24-1,13,CATSDRMTNEAFF
TRBV5-8,14,CASSLGIRGNEQFF
TRBV4-1,18,CASSQGLDSQSYNSPLHF
TRBV2,16,CASSEWTPMAQETQYF
TRBV6-1,12,CASSEIRGEQFF